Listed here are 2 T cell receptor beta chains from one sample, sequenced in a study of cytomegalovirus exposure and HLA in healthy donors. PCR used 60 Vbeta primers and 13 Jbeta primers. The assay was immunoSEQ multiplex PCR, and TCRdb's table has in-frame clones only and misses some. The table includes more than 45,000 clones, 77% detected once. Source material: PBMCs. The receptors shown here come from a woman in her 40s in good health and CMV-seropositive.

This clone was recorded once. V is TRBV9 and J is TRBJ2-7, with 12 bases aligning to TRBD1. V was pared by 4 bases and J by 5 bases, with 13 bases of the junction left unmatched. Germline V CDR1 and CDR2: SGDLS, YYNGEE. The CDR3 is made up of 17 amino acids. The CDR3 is CASSRGLGGQGANEQYF. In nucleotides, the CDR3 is TGTGCCAGCAGCCGTGGTCTTGGGGGACAGGGGGCGAACGAGCAGTACTTC.

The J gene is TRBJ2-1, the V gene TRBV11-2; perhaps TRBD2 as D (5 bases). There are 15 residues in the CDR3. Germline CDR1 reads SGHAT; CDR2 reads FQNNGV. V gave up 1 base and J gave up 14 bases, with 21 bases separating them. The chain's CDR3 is CASSLGLLGSAGEFF. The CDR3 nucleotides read TGTGCCAGCAGCTTAGGCCTCCTTGGTAGCGCTGGGGAGTTCTTC.